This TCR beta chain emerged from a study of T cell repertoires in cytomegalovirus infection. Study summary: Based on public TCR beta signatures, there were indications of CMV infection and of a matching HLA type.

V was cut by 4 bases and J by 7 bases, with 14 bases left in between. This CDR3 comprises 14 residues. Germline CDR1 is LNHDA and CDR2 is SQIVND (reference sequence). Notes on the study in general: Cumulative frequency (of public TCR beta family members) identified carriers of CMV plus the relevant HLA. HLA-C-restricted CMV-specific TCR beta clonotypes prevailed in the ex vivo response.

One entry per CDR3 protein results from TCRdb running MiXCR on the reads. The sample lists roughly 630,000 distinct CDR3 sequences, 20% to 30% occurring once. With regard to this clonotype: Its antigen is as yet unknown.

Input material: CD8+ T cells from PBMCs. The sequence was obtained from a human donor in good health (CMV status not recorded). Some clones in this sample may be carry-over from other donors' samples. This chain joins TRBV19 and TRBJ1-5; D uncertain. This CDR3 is CASSRDPSGQPQHF. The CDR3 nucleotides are TGTGCCAGTAGTAGGGATCCCTCCGGGCAGCCCCAGCATTTT.